This T cell receptor beta chain was sequenced during a study of regulatory T cells in long-lasting Graves disease. Regarding the study as a whole: Clonotypes that were public and shared totalled approximately 3,000 in persistent patients versus roughly 1,000 in new patients.

Construction of the TCR beta libraries employed iRepertoire HTBI primers in conjunction with Arm-PCR of CDR3 regions. TCRdb itself ran the multiplex PCR reads through MiXCR, one entry per CDR3 protein. The repertoire holds 400,000 to 550,000 distinct CDR3 sequences, with about a sixth as singletons. Germline V lookup: CDR1 LNHDA, CDR2 SQIVND (reference sequence). The CDR3 contains 14 residues. The trim removed 3 bases at V and 4 bases at J, leaving 4 bases unmatched. Documented time point: newly diagnosed GD, antithyroid drugs for less than 3 months. Extracted PBMC RNA gave rise to the TCR library. Comment on this clonotype: Its antigen remains unknown.

This sample also belongs to another study, concerning T cells in Graves' hyperthyroidism and ophthalmopathy. That source adds: Ophthalmopathy was model-predicted a median about 6.7 months pre-onset.

The genes are TRBV19 and TRBJ2-3; 7 nucleotides match TRBD2. Sample: peripheral blood mononuclear cells (PBMCs), taken at new diagnosis, from a patient treated with antithyroid drugs. The clonotype comes from a woman younger than 35 with Graves disease. The CDR3 DNA follows: TGTGCCAGTAGTATCCGCGGGAGAGCAGATACGCAGTATTTT. Its translation: CASSIRGRADTQYF.